This TCR beta chain came from a study of blood T cell repertoires in COVID-19. Study at large: Acute-phase and convalescent COVID-19 samples originated in the United States, Italy and Spain.

Germline CDR1 is SGHDT and CDR2 is YYEEEE. V was clipped by 4 bases and J by 3 bases; unmatched bases: 3. This CDR3 region has 15 residues. Profiling relied on immunoSEQ multiplex PCR, and the TCRdb table lists in-frame clones only, not all of them. The table records around 42,000 clones, roughly 84% of them present only once. J is TRBJ2-3 and V is TRBV5-6; 12 positions agree with TRBD2. The sample comprised peripheral blood. This TCR derives from a woman aged 70-85 years in a cohort sampled during active COVID-19. The CDR3 DNA is TGTGCCAGCAGCCCTAGCGGGAGGGCGACAGATACGCAGTATTTT. It yields the protein CASSPSGRATDTQYF.